A selection of T cell receptor beta chains follows, all from one sample in a study of blood T cells in healthy people across ages. TCRdb independently ran MiXCR on the 5' RACE reads; one entry per CDR3 protein. The sample has roughly 640,000 distinct CDR3 sequences, 25% to 30% seen once; the top ten hold about a sixth. Source material: blood. The receptors come from a woman of 80 years or more in good health. Both conserved end residues are part of each CDR3. Fields, in order: CDR3 protein, CDR3 DNA, clone size, D gene, V gene, J gene. D genes are given only for firm matches. Rows give clone size only sometimes, using once, few, many, or a class for an expanded clone.

cdr3_aa: CASSETAHTNEKLFF
cdr3_nt: TGTGCCAGCAGTGAAACAGCGCATACTAATGAAAAACTGTTTTTT
clone_size: few
d_call: -
v_call: TRBV25-1
j_call: TRBJ1-4

cdr3_aa: CASSFQRGLNTGELFF
cdr3_nt: TGTGCCAGCAGTTTCCAGCGGGGGCTTAACACCGGGGAGCTGTTTTTT
clone_size: few
d_call: TRBD2
v_call: TRBV12-3/TRBV12-4
j_call: TRBJ2-2

cdr3_aa: CASSAGRLYGYTF
cdr3_nt: TGTGCCAGTAGTGCGGGACGGTTATATGGCTACACCTTC
clone_size: few
d_call: -
v_call: TRBV19
j_call: TRBJ1-2

cdr3_aa: CASSDRSVNEKLFF
cdr3_nt: TGTGCCAGCAGTGACAGGTCGGTTAATGAAAAACTGTTTTTT
clone_size: -
d_call: -
v_call: TRBV25-1
j_call: TRBJ1-4

cdr3_aa: CASRGTAYEQYF
cdr3_nt: TGTGCCAGCCGAGGGACTGCCTACGAGCAGTACTTC
clone_size: -
d_call: -
v_call: TRBV12-3/TRBV12-4
j_call: TRBJ2-7

cdr3_aa: CASSLGQGVGREQYF
cdr3_nt: TGTGCCAGCAGTTTGGGACAGGGGGTTGGACGCGAGCAGTACTTC
clone_size: -
d_call: TRBD1
v_call: TRBV28
j_call: TRBJ2-7

cdr3_aa: CASSPVTANTGELFF
cdr3_nt: TGCGCCAGCAGCCCGGTGACAGCTAACACCGGGGAGCTGTTTTTT
clone_size: many
d_call: -
v_call: TRBV4-3
j_call: TRBJ2-2

cdr3_aa: CSMRYNYGYTF
cdr3_nt: TGCAGTATGCGGTATAACTATGGCTACACCTTC
clone_size: many
d_call: -
v_call: TRBV20-1
j_call: TRBJ1-2

cdr3_aa: CASSLNSYYEQYF
cdr3_nt: TGTGCCAGCAGTTTAAACAGCTACTACGAGCAGTACTTC
clone_size: many
d_call: -
v_call: TRBV6-6
j_call: TRBJ2-7

cdr3_aa: CASSETRASDTQYF
cdr3_nt: TGTGCCAGCAGTGAGACTAGGGCCTCAGATACGCAGTATTTT
clone_size: -
d_call: -
v_call: TRBV6-4
j_call: TRBJ2-3

cdr3_aa: CASSLEGPSEKLFF
cdr3_nt: TGCGCCAGCAGCTTGGAAGGACCTTCCGAAAAACTGTTTTTT
clone_size: -
d_call: -
v_call: TRBV5-1
j_call: TRBJ1-4

cdr3_aa: CASSRDRDGNTIYF
cdr3_nt: TGCGCCAGCAGCCGGGACAGGGATGGAAACACCATATATTTT
clone_size: few
d_call: TRBD1
v_call: TRBV4-3
j_call: TRBJ1-3

cdr3_aa: CASSTLVVGKTEGGNAPRGTQYF
cdr3_nt: TGTGCCAGCAGCACCTTGGTCGTCGGGAAGACCGAGGGCGGCAACGCACCCAGGGGTACGCAGTATTTT
clone_size: few
d_call: -
v_call: TRBV14
j_call: TRBJ2-3

cdr3_aa: CAWSVQGTGWVSYEQYF
cdr3_nt: TGTGCCTGGAGTGTACAAGGAACGGGTTGGGTCTCCTACGAGCAGTACTTC
clone_size: few
d_call: -
v_call: TRBV30
j_call: TRBJ2-7

cdr3_aa: CASSLAGTYNEQFF
cdr3_nt: TGTGCCAGCAGCTTGGCCGGAACCTACAATGAGCAGTTCTTC
clone_size: many
d_call: -
v_call: TRBV7-9
j_call: TRBJ2-1

cdr3_aa: CASSYYNELETQFF
cdr3_nt: TGTGCCAGCAGTTACTATAACGAGTTGGAGACCCAGTTCTTC
clone_size: -
d_call: -
v_call: TRBV6-2/TRBV6-3
j_call: TRBJ2-1

cdr3_aa: CASSLWRGLGTDTQYF
cdr3_nt: TGTGCCAGCAGTTTATGGAGGGGGCTTGGCACAGATACGCAGTATTTT
clone_size: -
d_call: -
v_call: TRBV27
j_call: TRBJ2-3

cdr3_aa: CASSPVGGRPNSEQYF
cdr3_nt: TGTGCCAGCTCCCCAGTGGGGGGGCGCCCCAACTCCGAGCAGTACTTC
clone_size: -
d_call: -
v_call: TRBV18
j_call: TRBJ2-7

cdr3_aa: CSARHNIRGASTEAFF
cdr3_nt: TGCAGTGCTAGACATAACATTCGGGGGGCTTCCACTGAAGCTTTCTTT
clone_size: few
d_call: -
v_call: TRBV20-1
j_call: TRBJ1-1

cdr3_aa: CASSQDRRYGYTF
cdr3_nt: TGTGCCAGCTCGCAAGACAGGCGCTATGGCTACACCTTC
clone_size: few
d_call: -
v_call: TRBV18
j_call: TRBJ1-2

cdr3_aa: CSASGDLAGDSYNEQYF
cdr3_nt: TGCAGTGCGTCGGGGGATCTAGCGGGGGACTCCTACAATGAGCAGTACTTC
clone_size: many
d_call: TRBD2
v_call: TRBV20-1
j_call: TRBJ2-7

cdr3_aa: CASSPAEFPKNIQYF
cdr3_nt: TGTGCCAGCAGCCCGGCGGAGTTCCCCAAAAACATTCAGTACTTC
clone_size: -
d_call: -
v_call: TRBV7-9
j_call: TRBJ2-4

cdr3_aa: CASSPTPTARYGYTF
cdr3_nt: TGTGCCAGCAGCCCAACTCCGACAGCGCGCTATGGCTACACCTTC
clone_size: many
d_call: -
v_call: TRBV7-6
j_call: TRBJ1-2

cdr3_aa: CSALGARWGEQFF
cdr3_nt: TGCAGTGCTTTGGGGGCGCGATGGGGTGAGCAGTTCTTC
clone_size: many
d_call: -
v_call: TRBV20-1
j_call: TRBJ2-1

cdr3_aa: CASCLAPGFNEKLFF
cdr3_nt: TGTGCCAGCTGCTTAGCCCCAGGATTTAATGAAAAACTGTTTTTT
clone_size: once
d_call: -
v_call: TRBV7-2
j_call: TRBJ1-4

cdr3_aa: CASSSFTGGREQYF
cdr3_nt: TGTGCCAGCAGCTCCTTTACAGGGGGTCGGGAGCAGTACTTC
clone_size: few
d_call: TRBD1
v_call: TRBV5-6
j_call: TRBJ2-7

cdr3_aa: CASSPSGGAYPYEQYF
cdr3_nt: TGTGCCAGCAGTCCTAGCGGGGGGGCCTACCCCTACGAGCAGTACTTC
clone_size: many
d_call: TRBD2
v_call: TRBV6-5
j_call: TRBJ2-7

cdr3_aa: CASSTRDLYNEQFF
cdr3_nt: TGTGCCAGCAGCACCCGGGACCTGTACAATGAGCAGTTCTTC
clone_size: few
d_call: -
v_call: TRBV7-8
j_call: TRBJ2-1

cdr3_aa: CSVTASYGYTF
cdr3_nt: TGCAGCGTTACAGCTAGCTATGGCTACACCTTC
clone_size: many
d_call: -
v_call: TRBV29-1
j_call: TRBJ1-2

cdr3_aa: CASNETGLSSYEQYF
cdr3_nt: TGTGCCAGCAACGAGACAGGGTTGAGCTCCTACGAGCAGTACTTC
clone_size: few
d_call: TRBD1
v_call: TRBV2
j_call: TRBJ2-7

cdr3_aa: CASSSWTSGASISYEQYF
cdr3_nt: TGTGCCAGCAGCTCCTGGACTAGCGGGGCATCTATTTCCTACGAGCAGTACTTC
clone_size: many
d_call: TRBD2
v_call: TRBV11-1
j_call: TRBJ2-7

cdr3_aa: CSAYRGGNQPQHF
cdr3_nt: TGCAGTGCGTACAGGGGAGGGAATCAGCCCCAGCATTTT
clone_size: -
d_call: TRBD1
v_call: TRBV20-1
j_call: TRBJ1-5

cdr3_aa: CASRGGYNSPLHF
cdr3_nt: TGTGCCAGCAGGGGAGGCTATAATTCACCCCTCCACTTT
clone_size: many
d_call: -
v_call: TRBV27
j_call: TRBJ1-6

cdr3_aa: CASGPTDTQYF
cdr3_nt: TGTGCCTCCGGACCTACCGATACGCAGTATTTT
clone_size: many
d_call: -
v_call: TRBV30
j_call: TRBJ2-3

cdr3_aa: CASSRQENYEQYF
cdr3_nt: TGCGCCAGCAGCCGCCAGGAGAACTACGAGCAGTACTTC
clone_size: many
d_call: -
v_call: TRBV4-3
j_call: TRBJ2-7

cdr3_aa: CASSSYRGQGYEQYF
cdr3_nt: TGTGCCAGCAGTTCTTACAGGGGGCAGGGGTACGAGCAGTACTTC
clone_size: few
d_call: TRBD1
v_call: TRBV28
j_call: TRBJ2-7

cdr3_aa: CASSSSQGFGNQPQHF
cdr3_nt: TGTGCCAGCAGCTCATCTCAAGGGTTCGGCAATCAGCCCCAGCATTTT
clone_size: many
d_call: -
v_call: TRBV7-8
j_call: TRBJ1-5